This T cell receptor (beta chain) is drawn from a study of monozygotic twins with inflammatory bowel disease. Findings and limits, study-wide: Differing immunosuppressive treatments may have added variability to patient repertoires. IBD patients displayed reduced TCRbeta diversity (inverse Simpson) when set against healthy co-twins.

Concerning this clonotype itself: Its antigen remains unknown.

Looked up from germline, CDR1 is SGHKS and CDR2 is YYEKEE (reference sequence). This CDR3 has 14 residues. During cDNA synthesis, UMIs that each contained a 6-nucleotide sample barcode were added by means of template switching. The cDNA of both the TCRalpha and TCRbeta chains was subjected to two nested PCRs of about 16 and 10 cycles. TCRdb derives one entry per CDR3 protein from the 5' RACE reads, leaving out DNA. In all, the sample yields 150,000 to 200,000 distinct CDR3 sequences. Sequenced input: blood. This clonotype was sampled from a human donor with ulcerative colitis or Crohn's disease, or a healthy co-twin of an affected twin (not recorded which). The gene calls are TRBV5-5 and TRBJ1-5. Here the CDR3 reads CASSLEPHGRPQHF.